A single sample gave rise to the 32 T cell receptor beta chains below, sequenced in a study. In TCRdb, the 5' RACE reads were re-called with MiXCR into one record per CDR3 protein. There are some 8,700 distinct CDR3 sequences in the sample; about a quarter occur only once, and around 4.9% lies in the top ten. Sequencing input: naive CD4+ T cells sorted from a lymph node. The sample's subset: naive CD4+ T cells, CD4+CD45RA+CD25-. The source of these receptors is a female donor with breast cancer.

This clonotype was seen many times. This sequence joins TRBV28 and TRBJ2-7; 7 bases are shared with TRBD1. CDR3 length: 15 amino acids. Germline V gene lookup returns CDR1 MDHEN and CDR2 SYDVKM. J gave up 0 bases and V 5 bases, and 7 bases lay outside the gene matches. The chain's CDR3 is CASSKTGPSSYEQYF. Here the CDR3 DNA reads TGTGCCAGCAGTAAGACAGGGCCCAGCTCCTACGAGCAGTACTTC.

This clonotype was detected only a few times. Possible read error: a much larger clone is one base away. The CDR3 is CASSLAVGQGTAQYF. The CDR3, as DNA: TGCGCCAGCAGCTTGGCTGTGGGACAGGGCACGGCCCAGTACTTC. The rearrangement joins TRBV5-1 to TRBJ2-5, with TRBD1 matching 9 bases. The CDR3 is 15 residues long. Trimming cost V 0 bases and J 9 bases; bases outside gene matches: 9. Germline assignment: CDR1 SGHRS and CDR2 YFSETQ.

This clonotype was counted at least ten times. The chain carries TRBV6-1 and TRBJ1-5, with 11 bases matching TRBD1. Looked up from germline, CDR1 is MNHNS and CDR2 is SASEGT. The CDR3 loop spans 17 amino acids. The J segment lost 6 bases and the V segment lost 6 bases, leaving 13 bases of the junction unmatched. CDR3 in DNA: TGTGCCAGCAGCGGACGATTGGACAGGGGGCGAAGTCAGCCCCAGCATTTT. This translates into CASSGRLDRGRSQPQHF.

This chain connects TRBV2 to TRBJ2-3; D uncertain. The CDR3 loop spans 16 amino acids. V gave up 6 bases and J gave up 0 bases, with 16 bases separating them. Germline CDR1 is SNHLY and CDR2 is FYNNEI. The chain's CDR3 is CASSAFSLVSTDTQYF. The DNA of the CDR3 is TGTGCCAGCAGCGCCTTCAGCTTGGTCAGCACAGATACGCAGTATTTT.

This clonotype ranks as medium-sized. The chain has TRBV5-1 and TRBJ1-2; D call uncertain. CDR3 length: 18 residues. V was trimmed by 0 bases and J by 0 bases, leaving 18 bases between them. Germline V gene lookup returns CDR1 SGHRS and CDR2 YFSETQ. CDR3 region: CASSLALPVGVSNYGYTF. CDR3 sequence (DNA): TGCGCCAGCAGCTTGGCCCTACCGGTCGGGGTGTCTAACTATGGCTACACCTTC.

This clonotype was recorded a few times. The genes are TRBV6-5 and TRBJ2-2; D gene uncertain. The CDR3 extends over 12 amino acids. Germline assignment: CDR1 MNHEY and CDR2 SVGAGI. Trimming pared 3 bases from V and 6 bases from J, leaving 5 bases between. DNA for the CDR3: TGTGCCAGCAGTTATGGAGCCGGGGAGCTGTTTTTT. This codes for CASSYGAGELFF.

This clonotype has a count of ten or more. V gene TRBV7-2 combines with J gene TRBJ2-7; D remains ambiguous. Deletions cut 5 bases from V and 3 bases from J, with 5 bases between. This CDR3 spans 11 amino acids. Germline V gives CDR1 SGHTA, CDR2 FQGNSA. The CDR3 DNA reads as TGTGCCAGCAGCCATTACTACGAGCAGTACTTC. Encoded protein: CASSHYYEQYF.

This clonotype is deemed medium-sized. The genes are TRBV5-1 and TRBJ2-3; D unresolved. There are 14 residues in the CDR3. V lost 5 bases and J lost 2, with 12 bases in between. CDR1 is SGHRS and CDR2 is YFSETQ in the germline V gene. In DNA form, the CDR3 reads TGCGCCAGCAGGGCGTACACAGACACAGATACGCAGTATTTT. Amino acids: CASRAYTDTDTQYF.

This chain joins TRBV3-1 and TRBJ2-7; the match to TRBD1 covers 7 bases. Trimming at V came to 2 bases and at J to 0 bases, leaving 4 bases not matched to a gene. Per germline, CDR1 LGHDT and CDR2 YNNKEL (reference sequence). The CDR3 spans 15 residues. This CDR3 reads CASSQLEGASYEQYF. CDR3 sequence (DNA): TGTGCCAGCAGCCAACTCGAGGGGGCCTCCTACGAGCAGTACTTC.

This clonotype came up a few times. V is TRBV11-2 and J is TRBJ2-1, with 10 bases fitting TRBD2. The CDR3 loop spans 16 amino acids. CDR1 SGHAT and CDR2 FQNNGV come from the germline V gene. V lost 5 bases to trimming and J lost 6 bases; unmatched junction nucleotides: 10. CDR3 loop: CASSHVAGGSVNEQFF. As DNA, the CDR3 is TGTGCCAGCAGCCATGTAGCGGGAGGCTCTGTCAATGAGCAGTTCTTC.

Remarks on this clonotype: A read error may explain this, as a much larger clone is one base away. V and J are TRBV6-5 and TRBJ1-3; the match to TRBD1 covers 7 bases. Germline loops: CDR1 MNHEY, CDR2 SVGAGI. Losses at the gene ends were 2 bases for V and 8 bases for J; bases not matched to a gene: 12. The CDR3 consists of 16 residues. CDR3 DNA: TGTGCCAGCAGTTACAAGACAGGGAGTGTAGTGGACACCATATATTTT. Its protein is CASSYKTGSVVDTIYF.

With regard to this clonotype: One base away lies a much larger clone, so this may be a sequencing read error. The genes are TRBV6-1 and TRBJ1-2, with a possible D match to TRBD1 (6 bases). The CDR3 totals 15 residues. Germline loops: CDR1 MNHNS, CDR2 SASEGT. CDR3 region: CASSEARTATYGHTF. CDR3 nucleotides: TGTGCCAGCAGTGAAGCCCGGACAGCCACCTATGGCCACACCTTC.

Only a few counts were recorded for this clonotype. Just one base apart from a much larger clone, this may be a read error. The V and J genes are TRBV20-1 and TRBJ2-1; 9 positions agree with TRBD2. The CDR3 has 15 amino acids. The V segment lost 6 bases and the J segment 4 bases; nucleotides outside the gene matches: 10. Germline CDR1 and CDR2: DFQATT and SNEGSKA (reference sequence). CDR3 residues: CSAWTSGGPYNEQFF. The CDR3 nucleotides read TGCAGTGCATGGACCAGCGGGGGGCCTTACAATGAGCAGTTCTTC.

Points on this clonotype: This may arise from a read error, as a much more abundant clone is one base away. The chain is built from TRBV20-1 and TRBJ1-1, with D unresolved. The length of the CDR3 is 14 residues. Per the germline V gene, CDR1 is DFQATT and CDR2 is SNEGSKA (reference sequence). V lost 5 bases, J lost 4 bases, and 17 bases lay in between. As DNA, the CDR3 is TGCAGTGCTGGTCCGTTAGGACCGAGCACTGAAGCTTTCTTT. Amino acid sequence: CSAGPLGPSTEAFF.

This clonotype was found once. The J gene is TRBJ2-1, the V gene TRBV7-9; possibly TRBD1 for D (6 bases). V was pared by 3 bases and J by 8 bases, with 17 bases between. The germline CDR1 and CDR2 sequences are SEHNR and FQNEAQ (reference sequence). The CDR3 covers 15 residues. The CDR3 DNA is TGTGCCAGCAGCTTTCGAACAGGGACGGTGTATGAGCAGTTCTTC. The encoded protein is CASSFRTGTVYEQFF.

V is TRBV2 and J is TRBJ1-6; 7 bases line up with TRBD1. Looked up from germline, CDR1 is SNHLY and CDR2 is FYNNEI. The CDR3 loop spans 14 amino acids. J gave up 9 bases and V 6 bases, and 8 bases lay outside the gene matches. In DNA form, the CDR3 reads TGTGCCAGCAGGACCGGGACAGACGCTTCACCCCTCCACTTT. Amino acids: CASRTGTDASPLHF.

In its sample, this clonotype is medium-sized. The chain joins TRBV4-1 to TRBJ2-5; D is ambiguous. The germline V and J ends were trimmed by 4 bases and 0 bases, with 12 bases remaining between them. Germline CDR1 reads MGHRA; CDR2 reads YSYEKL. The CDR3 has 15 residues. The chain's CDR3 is CASSRAIGYQETQYF. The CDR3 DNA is TGCGCCAGCAGCCGGGCTATAGGGTACCAAGAGACCCAGTACTTC.

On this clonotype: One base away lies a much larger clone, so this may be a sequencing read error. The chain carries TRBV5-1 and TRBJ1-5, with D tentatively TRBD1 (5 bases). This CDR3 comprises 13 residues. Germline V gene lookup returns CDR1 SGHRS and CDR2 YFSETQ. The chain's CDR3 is CTSSLERGQPQHF. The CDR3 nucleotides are TGCACCAGCAGCTTGGAGAGGGGTCAGCCCCAGCATTTT. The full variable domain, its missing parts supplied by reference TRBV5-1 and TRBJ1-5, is KAGVTQTPRYLIKTRGQQVTLSCSPISGHRSVSWYQQTPGQGLQFLFEYFSETQRNKGNFPGRFSGRQFSNSRSEMNVSTLELGDSALYLCTSSLERGQPQHFGDGTRLSIL.

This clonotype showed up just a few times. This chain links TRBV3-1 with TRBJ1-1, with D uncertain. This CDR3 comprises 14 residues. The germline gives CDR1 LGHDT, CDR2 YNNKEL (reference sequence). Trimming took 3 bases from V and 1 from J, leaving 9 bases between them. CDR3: CASSHGYRNTEAFF. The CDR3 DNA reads TGTGCCAGCAGCCACGGTTATAGGAACACTGAAGCTTTCTTT.

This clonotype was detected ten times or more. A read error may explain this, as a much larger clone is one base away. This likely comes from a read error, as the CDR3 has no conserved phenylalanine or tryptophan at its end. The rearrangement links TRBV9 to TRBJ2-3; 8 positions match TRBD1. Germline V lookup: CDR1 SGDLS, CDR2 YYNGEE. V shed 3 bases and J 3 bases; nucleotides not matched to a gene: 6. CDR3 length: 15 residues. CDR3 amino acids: CASSGRQGWTDTQYV. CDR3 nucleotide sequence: TGTGCCAGCAGCGGAAGACAGGGGTGGACAGATACGCAGTATGTT.

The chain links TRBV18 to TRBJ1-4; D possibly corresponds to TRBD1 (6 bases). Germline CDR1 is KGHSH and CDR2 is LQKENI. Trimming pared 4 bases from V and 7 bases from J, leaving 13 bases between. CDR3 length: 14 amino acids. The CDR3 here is CASSQGQGPEKLFF. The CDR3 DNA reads TGTGCCAGCTCACAGGGACAAGGCCCTGAAAAACTGTTTTTT.

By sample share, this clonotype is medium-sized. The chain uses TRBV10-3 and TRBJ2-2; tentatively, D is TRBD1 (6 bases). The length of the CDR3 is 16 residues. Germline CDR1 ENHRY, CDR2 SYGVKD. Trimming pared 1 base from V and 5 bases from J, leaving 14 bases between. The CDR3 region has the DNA TGTGCCATCAGTGAGTTAGGGACACAGAGGACCGGGGAGCTGTTTTTT. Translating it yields CAISELGTQRTGELFF.

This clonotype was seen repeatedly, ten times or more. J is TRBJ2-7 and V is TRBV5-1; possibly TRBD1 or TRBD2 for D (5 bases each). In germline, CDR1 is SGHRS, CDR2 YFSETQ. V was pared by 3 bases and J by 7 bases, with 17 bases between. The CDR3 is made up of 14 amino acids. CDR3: CASSSDPGLREQYF. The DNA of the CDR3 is TGCGCCAGCAGCTCAGATCCGGGGCTTCGGGAGCAGTACTTC.

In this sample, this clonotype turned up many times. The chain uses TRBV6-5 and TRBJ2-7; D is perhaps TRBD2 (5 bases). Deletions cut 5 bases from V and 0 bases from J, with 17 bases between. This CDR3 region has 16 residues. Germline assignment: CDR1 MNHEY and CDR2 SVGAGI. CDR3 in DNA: TGTGCCAGCAGTGAGCCACGGGGAGACGCCTCCTACGAGCAGTACTTC. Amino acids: CASSEPRGDASYEQYF.

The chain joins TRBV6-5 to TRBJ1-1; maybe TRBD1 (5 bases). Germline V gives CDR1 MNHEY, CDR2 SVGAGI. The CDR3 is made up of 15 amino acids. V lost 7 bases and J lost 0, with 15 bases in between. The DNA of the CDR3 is TGTGCCAGCATCCCCCCGGGGGAAATGAACACTGAAGCTTTCTTT. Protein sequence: CASIPPGEMNTEAFF.

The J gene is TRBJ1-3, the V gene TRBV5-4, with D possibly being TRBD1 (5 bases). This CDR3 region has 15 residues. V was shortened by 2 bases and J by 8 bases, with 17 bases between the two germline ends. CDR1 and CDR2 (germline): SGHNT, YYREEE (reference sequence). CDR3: CASSFTGASGDTIYF. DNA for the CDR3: TGTGCCAGCAGCTTTACCGGGGCCTCTGGGGACACCATATATTTT.

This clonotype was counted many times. The CDR3 DNA follows: TGTGCCAGCAGCCCAGAGTCTAGCGGGAGTACAGATACGCAGTATTTT. It yields the protein CASSPESSGSTDTQYF. The chain links TRBV7-8 to TRBJ2-3; 10 positions agree with TRBD2. This CDR3 has 16 residues. J gave up 3 bases and V 5 bases, and 8 bases lay outside the gene matches. Germline CDR1 SGHVS, CDR2 FQNEAQ. The full variable domain, its missing parts supplied by reference TRBV7-8 and TRBJ2-3, is GAGVSQSPRYKVAKRGQDVALRCDPISGHVSLFWYQQALGQGPEFLTYFQNEAQLDKSGLPSDRFFAERPEGSVSTLKIQRTQQEDSAVYLCASSPESSGSTDTQYFGPGTRLTVL.

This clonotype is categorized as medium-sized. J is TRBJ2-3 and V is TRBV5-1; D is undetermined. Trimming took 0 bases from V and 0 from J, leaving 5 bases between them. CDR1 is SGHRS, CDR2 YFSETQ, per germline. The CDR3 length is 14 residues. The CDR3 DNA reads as TGCGCCAGCAGCTTGGATACGAGCACAGATACGCAGTATTTT. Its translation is CASSLDTSTDTQYF.

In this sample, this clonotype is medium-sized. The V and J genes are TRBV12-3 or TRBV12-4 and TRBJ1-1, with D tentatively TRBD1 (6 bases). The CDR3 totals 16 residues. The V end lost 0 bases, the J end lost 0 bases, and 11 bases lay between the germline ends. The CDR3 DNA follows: TGTGCCAGCAGTTTAGCGGGGAACAGGGTGAACACTGAAGCTTTCTTT. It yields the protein CASSLAGNRVNTEAFF.

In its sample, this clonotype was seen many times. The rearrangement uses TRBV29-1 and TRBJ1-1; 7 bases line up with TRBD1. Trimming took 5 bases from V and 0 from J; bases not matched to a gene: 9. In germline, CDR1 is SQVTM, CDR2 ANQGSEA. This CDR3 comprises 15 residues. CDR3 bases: TGCAGCGTTCGCGGACAGGTTTACATGAACACTGAAGCTTTCTTT. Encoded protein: CSVRGQVYMNTEAFF. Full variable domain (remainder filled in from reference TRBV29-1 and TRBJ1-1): SAVISQKPSRDICQRGTSLTIQCQVDSQVTMMFWYRQQPGQSLTLIATANQGSEATYESGFVIDKFPISRPNLTFSTLTVSNMSPEDSSIYLCSVRGQVYMNTEAFFGQGTRLTVV.

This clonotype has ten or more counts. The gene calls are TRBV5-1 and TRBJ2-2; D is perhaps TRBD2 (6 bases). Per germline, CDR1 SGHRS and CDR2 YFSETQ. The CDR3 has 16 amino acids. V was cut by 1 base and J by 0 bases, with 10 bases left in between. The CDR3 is CASSLIGGANTGELFF. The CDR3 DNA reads TGCGCCAGCAGCTTGATAGGCGGGGCGAACACCGGGGAGCTGTTTTTT.

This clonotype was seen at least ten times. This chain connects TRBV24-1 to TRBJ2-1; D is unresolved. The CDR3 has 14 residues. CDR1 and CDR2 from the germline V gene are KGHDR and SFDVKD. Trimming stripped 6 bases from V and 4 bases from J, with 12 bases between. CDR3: CATSKLEKYNEQFF. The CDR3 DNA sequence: TGTGCCACCAGTAAGCTGGAGAAATACAATGAGCAGTTCTTC.